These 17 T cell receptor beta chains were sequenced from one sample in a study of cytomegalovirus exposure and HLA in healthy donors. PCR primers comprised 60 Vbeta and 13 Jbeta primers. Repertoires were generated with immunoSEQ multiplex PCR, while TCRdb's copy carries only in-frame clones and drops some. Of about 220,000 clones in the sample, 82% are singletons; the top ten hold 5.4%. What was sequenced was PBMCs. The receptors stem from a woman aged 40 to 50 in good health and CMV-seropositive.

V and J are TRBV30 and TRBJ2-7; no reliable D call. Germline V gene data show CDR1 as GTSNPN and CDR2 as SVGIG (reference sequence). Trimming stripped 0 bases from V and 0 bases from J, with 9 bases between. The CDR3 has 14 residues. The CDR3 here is CAWSVQPSSYEQYF. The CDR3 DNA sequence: TGTGCCTGGAGTGTACAGCCCAGCTCCTACGAGCAGTACTTC.

The CDR3 DNA follows: TGTGCCACCAGGGGGCAGTCGGTTGGTGAAGCTTTCTTT. This translates into CATRGQSVGEAFF. This chain joins TRBV6-5 and TRBJ1-1, with TRBD1 matching 8 bases. The CDR3 has 13 residues. The V gene end was trimmed by 10 bases and the J gene end by 7 bases; junction bases not matched to a gene: 11. Germline assignment: CDR1 MNHEY and CDR2 SVGAGI.

In nucleotides, the CDR3 is TGTGCCAGCAGTTACTCGGGACTAGCGGTCACCGGGGAGCTGTTTTTT. This encodes CASSYSGLAVTGELFF. This chain uses TRBV6-5 with TRBJ2-2, with 11 bases that match TRBD2. The CDR3 runs to 16 residues. V lost 0 bases to trimming and J lost 4 bases; unmatched junction nucleotides: 1. From germline, CDR1 is MNHEY and CDR2 SVGAGI.

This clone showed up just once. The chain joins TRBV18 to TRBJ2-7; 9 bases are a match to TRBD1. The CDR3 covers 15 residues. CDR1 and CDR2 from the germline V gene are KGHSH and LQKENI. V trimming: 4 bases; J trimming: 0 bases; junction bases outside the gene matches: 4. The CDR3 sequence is CASSRDRVSSYEQYF. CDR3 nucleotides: TGTGCCAGCTCACGGGACAGGGTAAGCTCCTACGAGCAGTACTTC. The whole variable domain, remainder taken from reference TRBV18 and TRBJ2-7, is NAGVMQNPRHLVRRRGQEARLRCSPMKGHSHVYWYRQLPEEGLKFMVYLQKENIIDESGMPKERFSAEFPKEGPSILRIQQVVRGDSAAYFCASSRDRVSSYEQYFGPGTRLTVT.

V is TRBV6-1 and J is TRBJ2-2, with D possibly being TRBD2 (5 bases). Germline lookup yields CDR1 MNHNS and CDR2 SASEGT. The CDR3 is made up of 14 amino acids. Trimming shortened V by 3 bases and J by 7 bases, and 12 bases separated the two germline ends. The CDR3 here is CASSERLADGELFF. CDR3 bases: TGTGCCAGCAGTGAGAGGCTAGCCGACGGGGAGCTGTTTTTT.

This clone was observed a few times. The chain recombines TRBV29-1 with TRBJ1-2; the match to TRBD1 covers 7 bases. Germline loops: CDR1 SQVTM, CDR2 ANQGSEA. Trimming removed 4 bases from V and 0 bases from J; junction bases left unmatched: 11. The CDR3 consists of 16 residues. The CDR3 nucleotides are TGCAGCGTTGTCAGGGGGGCCTCCGGTTCTAACTATGGCTACACCTTC. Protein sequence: CSVVRGASGSNYGYTF.

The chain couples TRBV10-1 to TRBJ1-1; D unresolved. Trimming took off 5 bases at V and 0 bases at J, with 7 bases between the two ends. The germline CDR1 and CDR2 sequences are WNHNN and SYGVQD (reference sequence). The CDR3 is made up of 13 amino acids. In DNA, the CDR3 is TGCGCCAGCAGTCGCGGCGTGAACACTGAAGCTTTCTTT. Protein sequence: CASSRGVNTEAFF.

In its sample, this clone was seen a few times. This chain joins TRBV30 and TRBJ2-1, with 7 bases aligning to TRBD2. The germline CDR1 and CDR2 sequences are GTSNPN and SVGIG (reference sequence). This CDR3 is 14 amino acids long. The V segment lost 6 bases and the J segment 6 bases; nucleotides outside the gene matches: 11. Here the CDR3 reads CACPSSGGLNEQFF. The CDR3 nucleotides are TGTGCCTGCCCCTCTAGCGGAGGCCTCAATGAGCAGTTCTTC.

The CDR3 spells CASSLALGAVYNEQFF. The CDR3 bases are TGTGCCAGCAGCTTGGCGTTGGGAGCCGTATACAATGAGCAGTTCTTC. The chain employs TRBV7-9 and TRBJ2-1; a weak D match, TRBD2 (5 bases). The CDR3 spans 16 residues. Germline CDR1 reads SEHNR; CDR2 reads FQNEAQ (reference sequence). Trimming took 3 bases from V and 4 from J, leaving 16 bases between them.

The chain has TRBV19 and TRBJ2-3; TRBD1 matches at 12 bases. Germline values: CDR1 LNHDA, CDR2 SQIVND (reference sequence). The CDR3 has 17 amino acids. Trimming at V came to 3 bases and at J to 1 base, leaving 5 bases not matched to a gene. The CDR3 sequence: CASSIGRDRGRTDTQYF. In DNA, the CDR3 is TGTGCCAGTAGTATTGGGAGGGACAGGGGGCGCACAGATACGCAGTATTTT.

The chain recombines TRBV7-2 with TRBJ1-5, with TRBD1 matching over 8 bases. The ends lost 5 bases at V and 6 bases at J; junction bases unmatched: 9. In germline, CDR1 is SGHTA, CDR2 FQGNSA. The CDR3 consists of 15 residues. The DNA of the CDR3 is TGTGCCAGCAGCCCAGACAGGGGAGGTGGTCAGCCCCAGCATTTT. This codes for CASSPDRGGGQPQHF. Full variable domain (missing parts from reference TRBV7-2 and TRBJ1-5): GAGVSQSPSNKVTEKGKDVELRCDPISGHTALYWYRQSLGQGLEFLIYFQGNSAPDKSGLPSDRFSAERTGGSVSTLTIQRTQQEDSAVYLCASSPDRGGGQPQHFGDGTRLSIL.

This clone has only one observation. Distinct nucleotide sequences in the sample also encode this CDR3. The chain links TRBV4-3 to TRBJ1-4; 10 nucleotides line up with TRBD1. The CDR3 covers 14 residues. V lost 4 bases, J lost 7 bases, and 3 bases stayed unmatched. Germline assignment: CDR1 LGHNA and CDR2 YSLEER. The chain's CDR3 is CASSRQGAGEKLFF. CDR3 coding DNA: TGCGCCAGCAGCCGACAGGGGGCAGGTGAAAAACTGTTTTTT.

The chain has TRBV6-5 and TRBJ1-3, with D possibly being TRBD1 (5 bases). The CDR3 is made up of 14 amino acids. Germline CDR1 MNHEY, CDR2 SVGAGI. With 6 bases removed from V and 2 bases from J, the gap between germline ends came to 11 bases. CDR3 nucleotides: TGTGCCAGCAGCGCCAGGGTACCTGGAAACACCATATATTTT. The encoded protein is CASSARVPGNTIYF.

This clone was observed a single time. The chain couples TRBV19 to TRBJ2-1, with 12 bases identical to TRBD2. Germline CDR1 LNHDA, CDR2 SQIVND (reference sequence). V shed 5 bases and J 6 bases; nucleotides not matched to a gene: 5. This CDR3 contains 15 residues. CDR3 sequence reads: CASSPRTSGVNEQFF. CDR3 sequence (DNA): TGTGCCAGTAGTCCAAGGACTAGCGGGGTCAATGAGCAGTTCTTC.

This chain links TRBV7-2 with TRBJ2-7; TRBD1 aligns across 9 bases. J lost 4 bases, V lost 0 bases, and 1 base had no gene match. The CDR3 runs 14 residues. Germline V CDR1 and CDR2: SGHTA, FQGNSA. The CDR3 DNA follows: TGTGCCAGCAGCTTAGCCGGGACAGGGTACGAGCAGTACTTC. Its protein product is CASSLAGTGYEQYF. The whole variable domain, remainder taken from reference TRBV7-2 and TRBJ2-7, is GAGVSQSPSNKVTEKGKDVELRCDPISGHTALYWYRQSLGQGLEFLIYFQGNSAPDKSGLPSDRFSAERTGGSVSTLTIQRTQQEDSAVYLCASSLAGTGYEQYFGPGTRLTVT.

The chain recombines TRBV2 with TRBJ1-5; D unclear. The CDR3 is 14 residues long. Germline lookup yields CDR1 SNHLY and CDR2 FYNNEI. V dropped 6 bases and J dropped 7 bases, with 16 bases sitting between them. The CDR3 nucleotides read TGTGCCAGCAGAGTGGAGGGTGGCGGGCAGCCCCAGCATTTT. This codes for CASRVEGGGQPQHF.

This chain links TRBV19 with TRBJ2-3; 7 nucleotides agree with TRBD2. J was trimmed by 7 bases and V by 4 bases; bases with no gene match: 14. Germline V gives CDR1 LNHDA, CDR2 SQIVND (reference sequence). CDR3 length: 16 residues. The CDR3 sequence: CASSSPRREGLNTQYF. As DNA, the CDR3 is TGTGCCAGTAGTAGCCCCAGGAGGGAGGGCCTTAATACGCAGTATTTT.